This passage covers 7 T cell receptor beta chains from one sample sequenced in a study of blood T cell repertoires in COVID-19. Sequenced by immunoSEQ multiplex PCR; TCRdb stores in-frame clones only, minus some. Seen here are fewer than 200,000 clones, 80% to 90% observed once, and the top ten hold 1.5% to 2%. Input material: peripheral blood. Receptor source: a man between 18 and 29 years old who had recovered from COVID-19.

The gene calls are TRBV5-6 and TRBJ1-5, with no clear D. V was cut by 1 base and J by 2 bases, with 16 bases left in between. Germline values: CDR1 SGHDT, CDR2 YYEEEE. This CDR3 is 17 amino acids long. The CDR3 sequence: CASSLKTDSLRNQPQHF. The CDR3 bases are TGTGCCAGCAGCTTGAAGACCGACTCCCTTCGCAATCAGCCCCAGCATTTT.

This chain joins TRBV25-1 and TRBJ2-2, with TRBD1 as a possible D gene (5 bases). The V and J ends lost 7 bases and 5 bases respectively, with 14 bases between them. There are 14 residues in the CDR3. Germline CDR1 is MGHDK and CDR2 is SYGVNS. CDR3 nucleotides: TGTGCCAGCACCTCAACAGGATTTACCGGGGAGCTGTTTTTT. The encoded protein is CASTSTGFTGELFF.

The chain carries TRBV10-1 and TRBJ2-1; the match to TRBD1 covers 11 bases. Looked up from germline, CDR1 is WNHNN and CDR2 is SYGVQD (reference sequence). V shed 6 bases and J 13 bases; nucleotides not matched to a gene: 11. The CDR3 is 14 amino acids. Here the CDR3 reads CASRAGTGGSPQFF. For the CDR3, the DNA is TGCGCCAGCAGGGCCGGGACAGGGGGAAGCCCCCAGTTCTTC.

The CDR3 DNA reads as TGTGCCAGCAGCCAAGAGCTGACTACCTACAATGAGCAGTTCTTC. Translation gives CASSQELTTYNEQFF. The chain links TRBV3-1 (or the pseudogene TRBV3-2) to TRBJ2-1; a weak D match, TRBD2 (5 bases). Germline V lookup: CDR1 LGHDT, CDR2 YNNKEL (reference sequence). The ends were cut back, 0 bases at V and 2 bases at J, with 8 bases in the middle. The CDR3 runs 15 residues.

The V call is TRBV19, the J call TRBJ1-1, with D hard to call. Per germline, CDR1 LNHDA and CDR2 SQIVND (reference sequence). V dropped 6 bases and J dropped 0 bases, with 11 bases sitting between them. The CDR3 covers 14 residues. The CDR3 spells CASSPTSMNTEAFF. In nucleotides, the CDR3 is TGTGCCAGTAGCCCGACAAGTATGAACACTGAAGCTTTCTTT. The whole variable domain, remainder taken from reference TRBV19 and TRBJ1-1, is DGGITQSPKYLFRKEGQNVTLSCEQNLNHDAMYWYRQDPGQGLRLIYYSQIVNDFQKGDIAEGYSVSREKKESFPLTVTSAQKNPTAFYLCASSPTSMNTEAFFGQGTRLTVV.

In its sample, this clone was seen once. The rearrangement joins TRBV3-1 (or the pseudogene TRBV3-2) to TRBJ1-1, with D maybe TRBD1 (6 bases). CDR1 LGHDT and CDR2 YNNKEL come from the germline V gene (reference sequence). This CDR3 has 12 amino acids. Trimming stripped 6 bases from V and 7 bases from J, with 12 bases between. CDR3 nucleotide sequence: TGTGCCAGCAGTCAACGGACAGATGAAGCTTTCTTT. Its translation is CASSQRTDEAFF.

The sample holds a few counts of this clone. The chain is built from TRBV4-1 and TRBJ2-7; TRBD1 agrees at 8 bases. Trimming took 3 bases from V and 7 from J; bases not matched to a gene: 14. The V gene's germline CDR1 is MGHRA and CDR2 YSYEKL. The CDR3 has 16 residues. The CDR3 coding sequence is TGCGCCAGCAGCCATCCCTCAGGGGGCGCGTTGAGGGAGCAGTACTTC. It encodes CASSHPSGGALREQYF.